This T cell receptor beta chain originates from a study of blood T cell repertoires in COVID-19. About the study: Sites in the United States, Italy and Spain provided acute and convalescent COVID-19 samples.

Under the authors' procedure: Using reference gene primer amplification, nucleated cell counts were estimated. The repertoire was sequenced with immunoSEQ multiplex PCR; TCRdb's copy has only in-frame clones and lacks some. That table supplies the V and J calls and clone size; D and trimming were determined from the DNA. The sample carries 150,000 to 200,000 clones, about 86% recorded once. The CDR3 has 16 residues. Germline CDR1 DFQATT, CDR2 SNEGSKA (reference sequence). The trim removed 3 bases at V and 2 bases at J, leaving 7 bases unmatched. Sequencing input: peripheral blood. This sequence joins TRBV20-1 and TRBJ2-2; 9 positions match TRBD1. This receptor was taken from a woman over 75 with acute or convalescent COVID-19. The CDR3 DNA sequence: TGCAGTGCTAGTGTCGGGACAGGGAAAAACACCGGGGAGCTGTTTTTT. Translated, it gives CSASVGTGKNTGELFF.